This T cell receptor (beta chain) originates from a study of blood T cells in healthy people across ages. A second 7 to 11 cycle PCR used barcoded and J-beta primers. TCRdb redid the calling of the 5' RACE reads with MiXCR, one entry per CDR3 protein. The table lists approximately 810,000 distinct CDR3 sequences, more than 25% of them singletons. The CDR3 is 16 amino acids. The germline V gene has CDR1 SEHNR and CDR2 FQNEAQ (reference sequence). A word on this clonotype: Its target is unknown. A junction boundary mismatches the germline segment, possibly from a read error.

Findings and limits, study-wide: In long-lived donors, naive CD4+ cell counts and diversity exceeded those of aged donors.

This sequence originates from a woman aged 80 or older in good health. The chain combines TRBV7-9 with TRBJ2-2, with D possibly matching TRBD2 (5 bases). The source material was blood. CDR3 in amino acids: CASSLGRLANTGERFF. Here the CDR3 DNA reads TGTGCCAGCAGCTTAGGCAGGCTTGCGAACACCGGGGAGCGGTTTTTT. The variable domain in full, completed from reference TRBV7-9 and TRBJ2-2, reads DTGVSQNPRHKITKRGQNVTFRCDPISEHNRLYWYRQTLGQGPEFLTYFQNEAQLEKSRLLSDRFSAERPKGSFSTLEIQRTEQGDSAMYLCASSLGRLANTGERFFGEGSRLTVL.